These T cell receptor beta chains were read from a single sample in a study of shared clonotypes between healthy human individuals. Method: immunoSEQ multiplex PCR; TCRdb's copy keeps in-frame clones and lacks some. Of about 660,000 clones listed, about 74% are singletons. What was sequenced was memory CD4+ T cells sorted from blood. The receptors come from a woman aged 25-40 years in good health. Both conserved end residues are part of each CDR3. Each record gives: D gene, V gene, J gene, CDR3 protein. D genes are given only for firm matches.

TRBD1	TRBV10-3	TRBJ2-2	CANGVGTATGELFF
NA	TRBV28	TRBJ2-1	CASSPGTSFKSYNEQFF
NA	TRBV29-1	TRBJ1-2	CSVAMDAYGYTF
TRBD2	TRBV4-1	TRBJ2-3	CASSQEPSLAGISTDTQYF
NA	TRBV4-1	TRBJ1-1	CASSPLDMGFMNTEAFF
NA	TRBV5-1	TRBJ2-5	CASSLPDPEGTQYF
TRBD1	TRBV20-1	TRBJ1-2	CRGTGPGGYTF
NA	TRBV18	TRBJ1-2	CASSPAGSETF
TRBD1	TRBV27	TRBJ2-3	CASSPYRGSTDTQYF
NA	TRBV29-1	TRBJ2-6	CSVAVGGANVLTF
NA	TRBV6-1	TRBJ2-1	CATLPDSRLHEQFF
TRBD2	TRBV6-6	TRBJ2-7	CASGLAGGHEQYF
TRBD2	TRBV27	TRBJ2-7	CASSPIAGGSYEQYF
NA	TRBV5-1	TRBJ2-7	CASSLRGAYEQYF
TRBD1	TRBV10-1	TRBJ1-1	CASSESTQGAGDTEAFF
NA	TRBV7-9	TRBJ2-7	CASSRQGTYEQYF
NA	TRBV19	TRBJ2-1	CASSMVGNEQFF
TRBD2	TRBV15	TRBJ2-3	CATSRDVLAGYTDTQYF
NA	TRBV30	NA	CAWSVTDYEQYF
NA	TRBV7-2	TRBJ2-4	CASSPQGDIQYF
NA	TRBV28	TRBJ1-4	CASSLHKGGAEKLFF
NA	TRBV2	TRBJ1-1	CASSQQGRNTEAFF
TRBD2	TRBV19	TRBJ2-3	CASSPAGTSGTDSNTQYF
NA	TRBV28	TRBJ2-3	CASSRGTYRDTQYF
NA	TRBV27	TRBJ2-7	CASSPRRSYEQYF
NA	TRBV28	TRBJ1-5	CASSDSRWGGHF
NA	TRBV2	TRBJ1-3	CASADRGNTIYF
NA	TRBV29-1	TRBJ1-4	CSGGQPNEKLFF
TRBD1	TRBV9	TRBJ1-6	CASSVYGTGNSPLHF
NA	TRBV27	TRBJ1-5	CASSLTRGTNQPQHF
TRBD1	TRBV28	TRBJ2-7	CASRPPGQGNEQYF
NA	TRBV29-1	TRBJ2-1	CSVRIDNEQFF
NA	TRBV5-4	TRBJ2-2	CASSFRSNTGELFF
NA	TRBV7-3	TRBJ2-5	CASSPPGGETQYF
TRBD2	TRBV7-9	NA	CASSSRRLAGGPGYEQYF
NA	TRBV2	TRBJ1-5	CASSDIGDQPQHF
TRBD1	TRBV2	TRBJ1-4	CASGGTGGEKLFF
NA	TRBV6-1	TRBJ2-7	CASSEVVRGREQYF
TRBD1	TRBV5-6	TRBJ1-2	CASSLRDRDGYTF
NA	TRBV11-2	TRBJ2-3	CASSLGTGGTDTQYF
NA	TRBV20-1	TRBJ2-2	CSADRTGELFF
NA	TRBV6-5	TRBJ2-5	CASSRGQNYEWYF
NA	TRBV19	TRBJ2-2	CASSTSGINTGELFF
NA	TRBV30	TRBJ2-1	CAWTLDSNNEQFF
NA	TRBV11-2	TRBJ2-5	CASSFSRDQYF
TRBD1	TRBV30	TRBJ1-1	CAWGTRRQGARDTEAFF
TRBD1	TRBV28	TRBJ1-2	CASFGQAVGGYTF
NA	TRBV15	TRBJ2-1	CATSRELRRSSYNEQFF
NA	TRBV6-1	TRBJ2-3	CASGRGDTTDTQYF